The 21 T cell receptor beta chains below were found in one sample sequenced in a study of multiple sclerosis patients with progressive multifocal leukoencephalopathy. Profiled with immunoSEQ multiplex PCR; TCRdb holds only in-frame clones, not every one. The repertoire holds around 28,000 clones, with about 88% as singletons. Specified time point: before natalizumab initiation. Sequenced material: PBMCs. The source of these receptors is a human donor with multiple sclerosis.

V is TRBV7-9 and J is TRBJ2-3; 8 bases match TRBD1. V lost 3 bases and J lost 2; bases outside the gene matches: 16. Germline V CDR1 and CDR2: SEHNR, FQNEAQ (reference sequence). The CDR3 is 19 residues long. The CDR3 region is CASSFRGVDRAEHTDTQYF. The CDR3 DNA is TGTGCCAGCAGCTTCCGAGGGGTGGACAGGGCTGAACACACAGATACGCAGTATTTT.

J is TRBJ2-3 and V is TRBV4-2, with 9 bases aligning to TRBD2. This CDR3 is 14 amino acids long. Looked up from germline, CDR1 is LGHNA and CDR2 is YNFKEQ. Trimming at V came to 6 bases and at J to 6 bases, leaving 7 bases not matched to a gene. The CDR3 loop is CASSHLGLADTQYF. The CDR3 nucleotides are TGTGCCAGCAGTCATCTTGGACTAGCGGATACGCAGTATTTT.

The chain is built from TRBV19 and TRBJ1-2; 8 nucleotides align to TRBD1. This CDR3 is built from 16 residues. The V and J ends lost 5 bases and 5 bases, in that order; junction bases with no gene match: 13. Germline V gene lookup returns CDR1 LNHDA and CDR2 SQIVND (reference sequence). The CDR3 is CASSPRDRSHAYGYTF. The CDR3 bases are TGTGCCAGTAGTCCCCGGGACAGGTCGCATGCTTATGGCTACACCTTC.

This rearrangement joins TRBV5-4 to TRBJ2-2; 8 bases are shared with TRBD1. J lost 3 bases, V lost 4 bases, and 8 bases had no gene match. The CDR3 covers 16 residues. The germline gives CDR1 SGHNT, CDR2 YYREEE (reference sequence). CDR3 nucleotides: TGTGCCAGCAGCGCGCCCCGGACAGGGTACACCGGGGAGCTGTTTTTT. Protein product: CASSAPRTGYTGELFF. Based on the CDR3 plus reference TRBV5-4 and TRBJ2-2, the full variable domain is ETGVTQSPTHLIKTRGQQVTLRCSSQSGHNTVSWYQQALGQGPQFIFQYYREEENGRGNFPPRFSGLQFPNYSSELNVNALELDDSALYLCASSAPRTGYTGELFFGEGSRLTVL.

The V and J genes are TRBV4-2 and TRBJ2-7; perhaps TRBD1 as D (6 bases). The CDR3 runs 16 residues. The ends were cut back, 0 bases at V and 0 bases at J, with 12 bases in the middle. From germline, CDR1 is LGHNA and CDR2 YNFKEQ. For the CDR3, the DNA is TGTGCCAGCAGCCAAGATCTGGCAGGGGACTCCTACGAGCAGTACTTC. It yields the protein CASSQDLAGDSYEQYF.

The chain carries TRBV15 and TRBJ2-5; weak D call: TRBD2 (5 bases). V lost 1 base and J 5 bases, leaving 8 bases between the germline ends. The CDR3 totals 13 residues. CDR1 and CDR2 from the germline V gene are LNHNV and YYDKDF (reference sequence). CDR3 region: CATSRVTGETQYF. In DNA form, the CDR3 reads TGTGCCACCAGCAGAGTGACGGGGGAGACCCAGTACTTC.

About this clone: The sample holds other DNA sequences that translate to the same CDR3. The chain has TRBV19 and TRBJ2-5; D is unresolved. Germline V lookup: CDR1 LNHDA, CDR2 SQIVND (reference sequence). The CDR3 runs to 11 residues. Trimming left V 6 bases short and J 1 base short, with 3 bases between. The CDR3 bases are TGTGCCAGTAGCCTCCAAGAGACCCAGTACTTC. It yields the protein CASSLQETQYF.

V and J are TRBV25-1 and TRBJ2-5; D is uncertain. The CDR3 length is 14 residues. Germline loops: CDR1 MGHDK, CDR2 SYGVNS. V lost 2 bases, J lost 4 bases, and 11 bases lay in between. The CDR3 spells CASSEEESPETQYF. CDR3 DNA sequence: TGTGCCAGCAGTGAAGAGGAGTCCCCAGAGACCCAGTACTTC.

This chain connects TRBV7-8 to TRBJ1-5; D gene uncertain. The germline gives CDR1 SGHVS, CDR2 FQNEAQ. The V and J ends lost 6 bases and 4 bases respectively, with 13 bases between them. There are 14 residues in the CDR3. CDR3 bases: TGTGCCAGCAGATTCGGTGCCTCTAATCAGCCCCAGCATTTT. Its protein is CASRFGASNQPQHF.

This clone came up a few times. This chain links TRBV29-1 with TRBJ2-3; weak D call: TRBD2 (6 bases). V was trimmed by 3 bases and J by 6 bases, leaving 19 bases between them. The CDR3 contains 15 residues. Germline assignment: CDR1 SQVTM and CDR2 ANQGSEA. CDR3 protein: CSVDGTSLRGDTQYF. The CDR3 nucleotides are TGCAGCGTTGATGGGACTTCCCTTCGGGGGGATACGCAGTATTTT.

The V call is TRBV11-2, the J call TRBJ2-7; TRBD2 is a possible D gene (5 bases). The germline gives CDR1 SGHAT, CDR2 FQNNGV. The CDR3 length is 14 residues. V lost 5 bases and J 3 bases, leaving 14 bases between the germline ends. This CDR3 reads CASSPQWAGYEQYF. DNA of the CDR3: TGTGCCAGCAGCCCACAGTGGGCGGGCTACGAGCAGTACTTC. Full variable domain (remainder filled in from reference TRBV11-2 and TRBJ2-7): EAGVAQSPRYKIIEKRQSVAFWCNPISGHATLYWYQQILGQGPKLLIQFQNNGVVDDSQLPKDRFSAERLKGVDSTLKIQPAKLEDSAVYLCASSPQWAGYEQYFGPGTRLTVT.

The chain links TRBV7-7 to TRBJ1-4, with D uncertain. The CDR3 spans 13 residues. Germline assignment: CDR1 SSHAT and CDR2 FNYEAQ (reference sequence). Trimming left V 0 bases short and J 3 bases short, with 2 bases between. This CDR3 reads CASSLAPNEKLFF. CDR3 DNA: TGTGCCAGCAGCTTAGCCCCTAATGAAAAACTGTTTTTT.

The chain combines TRBV27 with TRBJ1-1, with D unresolved. Germline V gives CDR1 MNHEY, CDR2 SMNVEV (reference sequence). The CDR3 runs to 14 residues. V was shortened by 2 bases and J by 3 bases, with 10 bases between the two germline ends. CDR3 sequence reads: CASSLTGRYTEAFF. The CDR3 DNA is TGTGCCAGCAGTTTAACCGGACGGTACACTGAAGCTTTCTTT.

Remarks on this clone: Within the sample, other DNA sequences also encode this same CDR3. This chain joins TRBV7-6 and TRBJ1-1; D is unclear. The CDR3 consists of 13 residues. The germline V gene has CDR1 SGHVS and CDR2 FNYEAQ. Between the trimmed V and J ends, which lost 5 bases and 0 bases, there was a span of 7 bases. CDR3 loop: CASSGRVNTEAFF. CDR3 in DNA: TGTGCCAGCAGCGGGAGGGTGAACACTGAAGCTTTCTTT.

The chain links TRBV9 to TRBJ2-7; D is unclear. The CDR3 is made up of 15 amino acids. CDR1 and CDR2 from the germline V gene are SGDLS and YYNGEE. The V end was cut by 0 bases, the J end by 0 bases, with 10 bases between. CDR3 coding DNA: TGTGCCAGCAGCGTAGCGGGCGGAGCCTCCTACGAGCAGTACTTC. Amino acid sequence: CASSVAGGASYEQYF.

The gene calls are TRBV7-2 and TRBJ2-1; tentatively, D is TRBD1 (5 bases). The germline CDR1 and CDR2 sequences are SGHTA and FQGNSA. The CDR3 length is 14 residues. V was pared by 8 bases and J by 5 bases, with 16 bases between. CDR3 protein: CASVSVPGNNEQFF. CDR3 DNA: TGTGCCAGCGTATCGGTCCCAGGGAACAATGAGCAGTTCTTC.

The CDR3 is CASSLSTQGRYGYTF. The CDR3, as DNA: TGTGCCAGCAGTTTATCGACCCAGGGGCGGTATGGCTACACCTTC. This rearrangement joins TRBV27 to TRBJ1-2; possible D gene TRBD1, 6 bases. The length of the CDR3 is 15 residues. Germline CDR1 reads MNHEY; CDR2 reads SMNVEV (reference sequence). With 0 bases removed from V and 5 bases from J, the gap between germline ends came to 13 bases.

This clone was recorded only once. The DNA of the CDR3 is TGTGCCAGCAGCTTGCGAAGGGCCACTGAAGCTTTCTTT. It translates to CASSLRRATEAFF. The V call is TRBV5-4, the J call TRBJ1-1; D is unclear. CDR3 length equals 13 residues. V was shortened by 1 base and J by 4 bases, with 8 bases between the two germline ends. Per germline, CDR1 SGHNT and CDR2 YYREEE (reference sequence). Full variable domain (rest looked up from reference TRBV5-4 and TRBJ1-1): ETGVTQSPTHLIKTRGQQVTLRCSSQSGHNTVSWYQQALGQGPQFIFQYYREEENGRGNFPPRFSGLQFPNYSSELNVNALELDDSALYLCASSLRRATEAFFGQGTRLTVV.

V and J are TRBV4-2 and TRBJ1-5; D is unresolved. Germline lookup yields CDR1 LGHNA and CDR2 YNFKEQ. The V end was cut by 2 bases, the J end by 1 base, with 9 bases between. CDR3 length: 15 residues. The chain's CDR3 is CASSQIVGSNQPQHF. CDR3 nucleotides: TGTGCCAGCAGCCAAATCGTGGGAAGCAATCAGCCCCAGCATTTT.

This clone appeared a few times. The chain uses TRBV28 and TRBJ2-7; D may be TRBD1 or TRBD2 (5 bases each). Germline V lookup: CDR1 MDHEN, CDR2 SYDVKM. Trimming cost V 5 bases and J 0 bases, with 5 bases left between them. CDR3 size: 12 residues. The CDR3 DNA reads TGTGCCAGCAGTGGGGGCTCCTACGAGCAGTACTTC. Translating gives CASSGGSYEQYF.

The chain has TRBV11-2 and TRBJ1-5; tentatively, D is TRBD1 (6 bases). CDR1 SGHAT and CDR2 FQNNGV come from the germline V gene. The CDR3 consists of 14 residues. V lost 6 bases and J 8 bases, leaving 17 bases between the germline ends. The chain's CDR3 is CASRRVGALEPQHF. CDR3 DNA sequence: TGTGCCAGCAGAAGGGTGGGGGCGTTGGAGCCCCAGCATTTT.